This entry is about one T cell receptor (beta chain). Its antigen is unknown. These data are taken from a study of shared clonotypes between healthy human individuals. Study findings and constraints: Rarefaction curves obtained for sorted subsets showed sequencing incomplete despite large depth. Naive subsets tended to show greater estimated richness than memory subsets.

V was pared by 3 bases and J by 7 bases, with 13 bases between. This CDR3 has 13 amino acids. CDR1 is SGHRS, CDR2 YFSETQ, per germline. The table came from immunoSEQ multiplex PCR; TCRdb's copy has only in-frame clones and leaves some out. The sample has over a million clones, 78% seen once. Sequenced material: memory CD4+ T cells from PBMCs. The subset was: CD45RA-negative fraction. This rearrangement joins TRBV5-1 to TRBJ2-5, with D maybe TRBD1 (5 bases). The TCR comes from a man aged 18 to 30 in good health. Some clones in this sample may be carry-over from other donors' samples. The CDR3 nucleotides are TGCGCCAGCAGCTCGGACCCTAGGGGGACCCAGTACTTC. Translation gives CASSSDPRGTQYF.